This TCR beta chain was observed in a study of cytotoxic CD8 clonotypes in ibrutinib-treated CLL. Study results and caveats: Clonality grew at ibrutinib response; at progression, it decreased back toward baseline.

Sequencing was performed with immunoSEQ multiplex PCR; in TCRdb, only in-frame clones are kept and a portion is missing. The sample shows 150,000 or so clones, more than 75% of them seen only once. This clone was seen a few times. Its antigen remains unknown. The sample here was PBMCs, taken after 24 months of ibrutinib treatment. The receptor was isolated from a human donor with chronic lymphocytic leukemia.

The chain's CDR3 is CASSLGALRGPHNEQFF. The CDR3 region has the DNA TGTGCCAGCAGCTTAGGAGCCCTCAGGGGACCCCACAATGAGCAGTTCTTC. The chain couples TRBV7-6 to TRBJ2-1, with D possibly being TRBD1 (6 bases). Germline V gene data show CDR1 as SGHVS and CDR2 as FNYEAQ. V was clipped by 1 base and J by 5 bases, with 18 bases between them. The CDR3 loop spans 17 amino acids.